The 8 T cell receptor beta chains given below trace back to one sample, sequenced in a study of shared clonotypes between healthy human individuals (dated by TCRdb to 2020 to 2022). The library was generated by the immunoSEQ multiplex PCR assay. Here the immuneACCESS table is served through TCRdb, limited to in-frame sequences with V and J called. Missing clones are a known gap in these copies; in checked studies unresolved V genes cover under half, and the rest lacks a known reason. This sample is represented by millions of clones; 90% to 95% of them were singletons. The top ten hold 0.13% of the sample. The sample was naive CD4+ T cells sorted from blood. The cell subset or site label here, explained by the study, means: CD45RA+ positively selected. The receptor set was obtained from a man aged 18 to 35 in good health.

This clone came up a few times. The chain uses TRBV28 and TRBJ2-2; 8 bases fit TRBD1. This CDR3 is built from 15 residues. Unmatched junction bases numbered 7, after V lost 6 bases and J lost 4 bases. Germline V gene lookup returns CDR1 MDHEN and CDR2 SYDVKM. CDR3 coding DNA: TGTGCCAGCAGCCTGGACAGGGTTGGCACCGGGGAGCTGTTTTTT. Translating it yields CASSLDRVGTGELFF.

The chain employs TRBV2 and TRBJ1-3, with D unresolved. The CDR3 sequence is 14 residues long. Trimming removed 3 bases from V and 4 bases from J, with 10 bases in between. The germline CDR1 and CDR2 sequences are SNHLY and FYNNEI. Here the CDR3 DNA reads TGTGCCAGCAGTGAGTCTCAGTTGGGAAACACCATATATTTT. Residues: CASSESQLGNTIYF.

This clone occurred once. The V and J genes are TRBV6-5 and TRBJ2-7, with D possibly TRBD1 on 6 matching bases. Germline loops: CDR1 MNHEY, CDR2 SVGAGI. The V end lost 5 bases, the J end lost 0 bases, and 14 bases lay between the germline ends. The CDR3 has 15 amino acids. The CDR3 region is CASSRTATHSYEQYF. In DNA form, the CDR3 reads TGTGCCAGCAGTAGGACAGCTACGCACTCCTACGAGCAGTACTTC.

The chain's CDR3 is CASRDPGLGSQPQHF. For the CDR3, the DNA is TGTGCCAGCAGGGACCCTGGGCTTGGGAGTCAGCCCCAGCATTTT. The chain combines TRBV6-6 with TRBJ1-5; D remains ambiguous. Germline loops: CDR1 MNHNY, CDR2 SVGAGI (reference sequence). The CDR3 spans 15 residues. Trimming left V 6 bases short and J 6 bases short, with 18 bases between.

The rearrangement links TRBV11-2 to TRBJ2-3; 11 bases map to TRBD2. The V segment lost 3 bases and the J segment 1 base; nucleotides outside the gene matches: 3. Per the germline V gene, CDR1 is SGHAT and CDR2 is FQNNGV. This CDR3 has 16 amino acids. CDR3 residues: CASSFTLAGGTDTQYF. The CDR3 nucleotides read TGTGCCAGCAGCTTCACACTAGCGGGGGGCACAGATACGCAGTATTTT.

Comments on this clone: Different DNA sequences within this sample yield the same CDR3. The chain uses TRBV18 and TRBJ1-1; no clear D. Trimming left V 6 bases short and J 1 base short, with 9 bases between. The CDR3 contains 13 residues. CDR1 and CDR2 (germline): KGHSH, LQKENI. The CDR3, as DNA: TGTGCCAGCTCTCCCGACACGAACACTGAAGCTTTCTTT. Protein: CASSPDTNTEAFF.

Here the CDR3 DNA reads TGCGCCAGCAGCCAAGATTTTGCCATACCGATCTACGAGCAGTACTTC. It specifies CASSQDFAIPIYEQYF. V and J are TRBV4-3 and TRBJ2-7; D is ambiguous. The CDR3 has 16 residues. Germline CDR1 LGHNA, CDR2 YSLEER. V dropped 0 bases and J dropped 3 bases, with 15 bases sitting between them.

The V call is TRBV5-8, the J call TRBJ2-5; D unresolved. The CDR3 totals 13 residues. The V end lost 0 bases, the J end lost 8 bases, and 11 bases lay between the germline ends. Per the germline V gene, CDR1 is SGHTS and CDR2 is YDEGEE. CDR3 nucleotide sequence: TGTGCCAGCAGCTTGGGGCGCCCGGATACCCAGTACTTC. As protein: CASSLGRPDTQYF.